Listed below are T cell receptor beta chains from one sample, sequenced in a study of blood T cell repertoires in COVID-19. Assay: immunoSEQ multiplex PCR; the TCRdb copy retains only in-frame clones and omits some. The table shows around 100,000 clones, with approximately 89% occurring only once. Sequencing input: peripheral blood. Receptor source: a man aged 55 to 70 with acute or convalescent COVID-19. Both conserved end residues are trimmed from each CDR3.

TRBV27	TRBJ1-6	ASSFLLAGGNSPLH
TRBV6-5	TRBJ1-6	ASRPGYNNSPLH
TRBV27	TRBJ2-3	ASRDRSTDTQY
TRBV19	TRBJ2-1	ASSMGPGNEQF
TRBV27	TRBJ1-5	ASSPGQGAVQPQH
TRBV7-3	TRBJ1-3	ASGTGTFGNTIY
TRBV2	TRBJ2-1	ASSSGRAWDNEQF
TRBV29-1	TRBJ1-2	SARQGANYGYT
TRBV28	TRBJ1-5	ASILGQGRNQPQH
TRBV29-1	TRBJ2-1	SVEDPGQGGGLLDEQF
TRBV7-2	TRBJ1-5	ASSLVGGLGQPQH
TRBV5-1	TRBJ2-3	ASSTGDGLSTDTQY
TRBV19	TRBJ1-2	ASSARGRGDYGYT
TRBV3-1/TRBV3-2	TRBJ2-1	ASSQVTRGQF
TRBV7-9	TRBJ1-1	AAQGMNTEAF
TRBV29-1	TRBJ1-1	SAQDRGGGNTEAF
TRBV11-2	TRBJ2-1	ASSLFRESSYNEQF
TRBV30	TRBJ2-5	AWAGQETQY
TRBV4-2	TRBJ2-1	ASALAGGSDEQF
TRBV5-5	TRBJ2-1	ASSFWRYNEQF
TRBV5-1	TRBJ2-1	ASSLNRGNNEQL
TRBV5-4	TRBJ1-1	ASSLGRGRGTEAF
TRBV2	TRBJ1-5	ASSEGGPGQPQH
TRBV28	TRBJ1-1	ASSPAGSIMNTEAF
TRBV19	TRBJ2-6	AISRGGSGANVLT
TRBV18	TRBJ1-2	ASSPQGNYGYT